What follows describes a single T cell receptor (beta chain). What it recognizes is unknown. The data belong to a study of T cell responses to AZD1222 COVID-19 vaccine. Study-level results: Repertoires were obtained only post-peak T cell response. Clonal diversity was possibly underestimated, and the donors were mostly white British, with more females. Spike was spanned by vaccine-associated CD4 TCRs, with dominance at 160-218 and 743-854.

The V gene's germline CDR1 is MRHNA and CDR2 SNTAGT. V was pared by 0 bases and J by 3 bases, with 7 bases of the junction left unmatched. The CDR3 totals 17 residues. Clones were sequenced by immunoSEQ multiplex PCR, and TCRdb holds only the in-frame ones, with some missing. The sample contains some 150,000 clones, 80% to 90% of which appear only once. This sequence was found in an adult who had recovered from COVID-19. Sample: peripheral blood, taken after recovery from COVID-19. The chain carries TRBV6-4 and TRBJ2-4, with TRBD2 matching 8 bases. The CDR3 here is CASSDSILAGIKNIQYF. CDR3 DNA sequence: TGTGCCAGCAGTGACTCAATATTAGCGGGGATCAAAAACATTCAGTACTTC.